This TCR beta chain comes out of a study of T cell responses to AZD1222 COVID-19 vaccine. The CDR3 has 15 residues. Trimming left V 0 bases short and J 8 bases short, with 17 bases between. Germline values: CDR1 SGDLS, CDR2 YYNGEE. Clones were sequenced by immunoSEQ multiplex PCR, and TCRdb holds only the in-frame ones, with some missing. Of about 110,000 clones listed, 92% were seen once; the top ten hold 7.9%. Pooled together were second doses at about 4 or about 12 weeks. The sample here was peripheral blood, taken 28 days after the second AZD1222 dose. The V and J genes are TRBV9 and TRBJ1-2; tentative D call: TRBD1 (5 bases). This TCR derives from an adult who received the AZD1222 COVID-19 vaccine. The DNA of the CDR3 is TGTGCCAGCAGCGTAGCTTCGACAGCAGCTGGGGGCTACACCTTC. Encoded protein: CASSVASTAAGGYTF.